This TCR beta chain was retrieved from a study of shared clonotypes between healthy human individuals (TCRdb year 2020). The study in broad terms: A few men and two women, aged 18 to 49 years, made up the cohort. Per donor, leukapheresis produced somewhere between about 0.9 and 10 billion PBMCs. Different laboratories and diverse techniques were used to prepare libraries and sequence TCR repertoires, to increase sequencing depth and limit assay-specific biases. For each donor, CD4 naive and CD4 memory were each run on three plates, CD8 naive on two plates, and CD8 memory on one plate. The study deeply sequenced blood TCR repertoires of several healthy adults to estimate repertoire size and the extent of clonotype sharing between individuals. Points the paper makes about the study in general: Pairwise subsampling led to the expectation that sequencing depth would affect the degree of clonotype sharing among donors. Approximately 5% of naive CD4, 3.5% of naive CD8, around 2.3% of memory CD4, and approximately 0.4% of memory CD8 clonotypes were shared across several donors. Rarefaction of sorted-subset datasets indicated incomplete sequencing despite the large sequencing depth. Only blood was sampled, and tissue TCR repertoires likely differ from those in blood. Naive subsets generally had larger estimated clonotype richness than memory subsets did. Compared with non-shared clonotypes, the clonotypes found in all four sorted-subset donors had higher generation probabilities. Because the study included a small number of donors, the genetic and exposure-history diversity represented was limited.

As regards this clone: Its antigen is unknown. Per-base qualities were not stored, and no clone one base away is much larger.

The donors were healthy, HIV-negative adults with no recently reported acute infections or vaccinations. Only Caucasian adults living in Nashville, Tennessee, USA were represented among the donors. Magnetic negative selection was used to enrich CD4+ T cells, after which naive cells were positively selected on CD45RA and the negative fraction became the memory subset. Blood was obtained by leukapheresis, after which PBMCs were separated by Ficoll-Histopaque density gradient centrifugation and cryopreserved in liquid nitrogen vapor phase. Analytical flow cytometry was used to check the purity and quantity of each magnetically sorted T cell population. Genomic DNA was isolated from each sorted fraction and quantified by UV absorbance on a Nanodrop 2000c. Using the deep immunoSEQ assay, TCR CDR3 regions were amplified from genomic DNA by multiplex PCR. Extracted genomic DNA from each cell subset was spread evenly across all wells of several immunoSEQ 96-well plates, with each plate serving as a replicate. For sorted subsets, 200 ng of genomic DNA, equivalent to around 31,000 T cell genomes, went into each replicate PCR. Purified libraries were quantified with a Qubit 3.0 fluorometer, sized on a Bioanalyzer 2100, and re-quantified with the KAPA Library Quantification kit. Every immunoSEQ 96-well plate was sequenced on a separate single-read 150-cycle Illumina NextSeq 550 flow cell. The paper's processing steps were these. Because only junctional sequences without quality scores were contained in the immunoSEQ output, filtering matching that applied to full-length reads could not be performed. Sequences were annotated with PyIR, a Python wrapper for IgBLAST v1.9, using IMGT germline references to assign V/J genes and CDR3. Reads were removed for weak V/J assignments (E-value above 1e-6), missing CDR3, stop codons, out-of-frame junctions, or ambiguous translated residues. A V3J clonotype was defined by an identical inferred V gene, J gene, and CDR3 amino acid sequence. Percentage overlap between repertoires was calculated by dividing the number of shared unique clonotypes by the size of the smaller repertoire. Three approaches were used to assess repertoire richness: RTK rarefaction, the Chao1 estimator, and Recon v2.1 estimates of unobserved clonotypes. Generation probabilities were computed with OLGA for all TCRbeta clonotypes obtained by the gDNA method from four donors. TCRdb mirrors the immuneACCESS table, restricted to in-frame sequences. Some clones are absent from its copies; in checked studies, under half trace to an unresolved V gene, and the reason for the others is unknown. The V and J calls and clone size are taken from that table; D and trimming were inferred from the DNA. The sample table holds 180,000 or so clones, of which approximately 92% were seen once. The ten largest clones represent 0.065% to 0.07% of the sample.

V has 3 bases trimmed and J has 1 base trimmed; junction bases matching no gene number 5. The CDR3 holds 15 amino acids from the cysteine to the phenylalanine. Solely the CDR3 DNA is kept, with 45 bases framed from the first base. CDR1 and CDR2 are read off the germline V gene (reference sequence) as MNHEY and SMNVEV. Sequenced sample: naive CD4+ T cells sorted from blood. According to the study, the label for this sample's cell subset or site signals: CD45RA+ positively selected. The chain links TRBV27 with TRBJ1-1; 7 bases in between match TRBD1. The TCR originated in a young woman in good health. The DNA sequence is given as TGTGCCAGCAGTTTCCGGACAGGCCCGAACACTGAAGCTTTCTTT. Its amino acids are CASSFRTGPNTEAFF.